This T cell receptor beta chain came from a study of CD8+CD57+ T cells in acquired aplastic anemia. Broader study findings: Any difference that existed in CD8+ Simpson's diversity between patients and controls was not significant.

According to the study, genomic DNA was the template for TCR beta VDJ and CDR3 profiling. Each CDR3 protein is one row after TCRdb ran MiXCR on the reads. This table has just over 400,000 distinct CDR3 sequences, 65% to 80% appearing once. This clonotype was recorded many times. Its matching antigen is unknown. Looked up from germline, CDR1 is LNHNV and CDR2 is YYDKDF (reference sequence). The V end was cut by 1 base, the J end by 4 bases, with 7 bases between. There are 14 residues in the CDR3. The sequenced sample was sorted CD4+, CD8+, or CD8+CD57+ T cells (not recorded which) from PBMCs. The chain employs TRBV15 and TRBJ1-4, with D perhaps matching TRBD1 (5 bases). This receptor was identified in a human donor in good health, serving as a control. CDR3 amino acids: CATSRGTFNEKLFF. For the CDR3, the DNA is TGTGCCACCAGCAGAGGGACATTTAATGAAAAACTGTTTTTT. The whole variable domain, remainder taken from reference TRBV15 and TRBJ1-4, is DAMVIQNPRYQVTQFGKPVTLSCSQTLNHNVMYWYQQKSSQAPKLLFHYYDKDFNNEADTPDNFQSRRPNTSFCFLDIRSPGLGDTAMYLCATSRGTFNEKLFFGSGTQLSVL.